These 21 T cell receptor beta chains originate from one sample sequenced in a study of cytomegalovirus exposure and HLA in healthy donors. The PCR employed 60 Vbeta primers together with 13 Jbeta primers. TCRdb keeps only in-frame clones here, not all; method: immunoSEQ multiplex PCR. Seen in this sample are 150,000 to 200,000 clones; the ten most common clones hold around 1.9%. What was sequenced was PBMCs. The receptors stem from a man aged 25 to 40 in good health and CMV-seronegative.

V and J are TRBV5-1 and TRBJ1-2; D ambiguous. The CDR3 consists of 15 residues. V was cut by 6 bases and J by 2 bases, with 17 bases left in between. CDR1 and CDR2 (germline): SGHRS, YFSETQ. The CDR3 loop is CASTLNPGLNYGYTF. In nucleotides, the CDR3 is TGCGCCAGCACCCTAAATCCAGGACTGAACTATGGCTACACCTTC.

The chain couples TRBV6-5 to TRBJ2-1, with 12 bases aligning to TRBD2. CDR1 is MNHEY, CDR2 SVGAGI, per germline. After removal of 4 bases from V and 8 bases from J, the junction contained 3 bases not matched to a gene. The CDR3 has 14 amino acids. The CDR3 sequence is CASSSGLAGDEQFF. The DNA of the CDR3 is TGTGCCAGCAGTTCGGGACTAGCGGGCGATGAGCAGTTCTTC.

The J gene is TRBJ2-1, the V gene TRBV25-1; 9 bases agree with TRBD1. The CDR3 totals 16 residues. V lost 5 bases to trimming and J lost 6 bases; unmatched junction nucleotides: 11. Germline V gene lookup returns CDR1 MGHDK and CDR2 SYGVNS. Here the CDR3 DNA reads TGTGCCAGCAGTACTGTTGGGACAGGGATCAGCAATGAGCAGTTCTTC. Its protein is CASSTVGTGISNEQFF.

V is TRBV5-4 and J is TRBJ1-1; weak D call: TRBD1 (5 bases). The V end lost 0 bases, the J end lost 3 bases, and 12 bases lay between the germline ends. This CDR3 region has 15 residues. Germline V gives CDR1 SGHNT, CDR2 YYREEE (reference sequence). CDR3 nucleotides: TGTGCCAGCAGCTTGGCAGGGAGGCGGGACACTGAAGCTTTCTTT. It specifies CASSLAGRRDTEAFF.

The chain is built from TRBV27 and TRBJ1-4; D gene unclear. V lost 2 bases, J lost 5 bases, and 9 bases lay in between. The CDR3 spans 14 residues. The germline gives CDR1 MNHEY, CDR2 SMNVEV (reference sequence). CDR3 region: CASSLSRYNEKLFF. The CDR3 DNA is TGTGCCAGCAGTTTAAGCCGGTACAATGAAAAACTGTTTTTT.

The rearrangement joins TRBV5-4 to TRBJ2-3, with D unclear. CDR1 and CDR2 from the germline V gene are SGHNT and YYREEE (reference sequence). The V end lost 2 bases, the J end lost 3 bases, and 7 bases lay between the germline ends. CDR3 length: 13 amino acids. The CDR3 bases are TGTGCCAGCAGCTTTTTTCGGACAGATACGCAGTATTTT. Protein: CASSFFRTDTQYF.

This CDR3 reads CASTGTGETQYF. The CDR3 DNA sequence: TGTGCCAGTACCGGGACAGGGGAGACCCAGTACTTC. The chain is built from TRBV7-9 and TRBJ2-5, with 9 bases fitting TRBD1. The CDR3 length is 12 residues. Germline V CDR1 and CDR2: SEHNR, FQNEAQ (reference sequence). V lost 9 bases and J lost 5; bases outside the gene matches: 4.

The V gene is TRBV6-4, the J gene TRBJ2-5, with TRBD2 matching over 10 bases. Germline V CDR1 and CDR2: MRHNA, SNTAGT. The CDR3 is 15 residues long. J lost 9 bases, V lost 7 bases, and 14 bases had no gene match. The CDR3 sequence is CASNRTTSGTRAQYF. CDR3 nucleotides: TGTGCCAGCAATCGCACCACTAGCGGGACAAGGGCCCAGTACTTC.

This sequence joins TRBV4-3 and TRBJ1-5; 8 bases match TRBD1. CDR1 and CDR2 (germline): LGHNA, YSLEER. Trimming removed 1 base from V and 4 bases from J; junction bases left unmatched: 3. The CDR3 is made up of 15 amino acids. The CDR3: CASSQGTGRNQPQHF. Written as DNA, the CDR3 is TGCGCCAGCAGCCAAGGGACAGGGAGGAATCAGCCCCAGCATTTT.

The J gene is TRBJ1-6, the V gene TRBV6-4, with D perhaps TRBD1 (5 bases). From germline, CDR1 is MRHNA and CDR2 SNTAGT. This CDR3 comprises 14 residues. V was cut by 4 bases and J by 6 bases, with 10 bases left in between. The CDR3 sequence: CASSGGTVNSPLHF. In DNA form, the CDR3 reads TGTGCCAGCAGTGGCGGGACGGTTAATTCACCCCTCCACTTT.

V is TRBV7-2 and J is TRBJ2-7, with D unclear. V lost 5 bases and J 2 bases, leaving 16 bases between the germline ends. Germline V gene sequence: CDR1 SGHTA, CDR2 FQGNSA. This CDR3 is 15 amino acids long. The CDR3 here is CASSEVRRSTYEQYF. CDR3 DNA sequence: TGTGCCAGCAGCGAAGTAAGGCGGTCTACCTACGAGCAGTACTTC. Full variable domain (rest looked up from reference TRBV7-2 and TRBJ2-7): GAGVSQSPSNKVTEKGKDVELRCDPISGHTALYWYRQSLGQGLEFLIYFQGNSAPDKSGLPSDRFSAERTGGSVSTLTIQRTQQEDSAVYLCASSEVRRSTYEQYFGPGTRLTVT.

The gene calls are TRBV16 and TRBJ1-5; D is possibly TRBD1 (6 bases). Trimming shortened V by 1 base and J by 3 bases, and 7 bases separated the two germline ends. The CDR3 sequence is 14 residues long. CDR1 and CDR2 (germline): KGHSY, FQNENV. CDR3 sequence (DNA): TGTGCCAGCAGCCAATGGACAGTCAATCAGCCCCAGCATTTT. It yields the protein CASSQWTVNQPQHF.

The chain joins TRBV7-2 to TRBJ2-7; a possible D gene is TRBD1 (5 bases). Trimming removed 4 bases from V and 3 bases from J, with 10 bases in between. The CDR3 length is 13 residues. The V gene's germline CDR1 is SGHTA and CDR2 FQGNSA. CDR3 sequence: CASSSSQGYEQYF. The CDR3 DNA is TGTGCCAGCAGCTCCTCCCAGGGCTACGAGCAGTACTTC.

The V gene is TRBV7-9, the J gene TRBJ2-3; TRBD2 matches 9 bases. The germline V gene encodes CDR1 SEHNR and CDR2 FQNEAQ (reference sequence). The CDR3 length is 17 residues. With V trimmed by 2 bases and J by 2 bases, 8 bases remained unmatched. CDR3 nucleotides: TGTGCCAGCAGCTTAACGACTCTAGCGGGACACACAGATACGCAGTATTTT. Protein: CASSLTTLAGHTDTQYF.

The CDR3 sequence: CASSQVPSGSTDTQYF. The CDR3, as DNA: TGCGCCAGCAGCCAAGTACCTAGCGGGAGCACAGATACGCAGTATTTT. The V and J genes are TRBV4-3 and TRBJ2-3, with 8 nucleotides matching TRBD2. With V trimmed by 1 base and J by 0 bases, 3 bases remained unmatched. This CDR3 has 16 residues. Germline V gene data show CDR1 as LGHNA and CDR2 as YSLEER.

This chain links TRBV10-3 with TRBJ2-3; 10 bases are shared with TRBD1. The trim removed 6 bases at V and 3 bases at J, leaving 12 bases unmatched. This CDR3 has 17 residues. Germline CDR1 and CDR2: ENHRY and SYGVKD. CDR3 residues: CAIRKGTGADWTDTQYF. CDR3 sequence (DNA): TGTGCCATCAGGAAGGGGACAGGGGCGGATTGGACAGATACGCAGTATTTT.

The gene calls are TRBV4-1 and TRBJ2-7; 8 nucleotides agree with TRBD2. From germline, CDR1 is MGHRA and CDR2 YSYEKL. V lost 0 bases, J lost 7 bases, and 8 bases stayed unmatched. The CDR3 runs 15 residues. The CDR3 spells CASSQEASGRGEQYF. The CDR3 nucleotides read TGCGCCAGCAGCCAAGAGGCGAGCGGGAGAGGAGAGCAGTACTTC.

The CDR3 is CASTELNTEAFF. CDR3 bases: TGTGCCAGCACCGAGTTGAACACTGAAGCTTTCTTT. The chain is built from TRBV28 and TRBJ1-1; D uncertain. V lost 7 bases and J lost 0, with 6 bases in between. CDR1 MDHEN and CDR2 SYDVKM come from the germline V gene. The CDR3 consists of 12 residues.

The chain combines TRBV4-2 with TRBJ2-3; D is uncertain. From germline, CDR1 is LGHNA and CDR2 YNFKEQ. V lost 0 bases, J lost 6 bases, and 16 bases lay in between. This CDR3 contains 16 residues. CDR3 nucleotide sequence: TGTGCCAGCAGCCAAGATAGCTTTGGAATTTTGGATACGCAGTATTTT. It yields the protein CASSQDSFGILDTQYF.

The rearrangement joins TRBV11-2 to TRBJ1-5, with 9 positions matching TRBD1. Trimming cost V 8 bases and J 5 bases; bases outside gene matches: 7. CDR3 size: 14 residues. The V gene's germline CDR1 is SGHAT and CDR2 FQNNGV. CDR3 bases: TGTGCCAGCTCTGGGACAGGGCCCCATCAGCCCCAGCATTTT. Its translation: CASSGTGPHQPQHF.

DNA of the CDR3: TGTGCCAGCTCACCACCGGGGGGGGGCTCCTACGAGCAGTACTTC. This translates into CASSPPGGGSYEQYF. This chain connects TRBV18 to TRBJ2-7; 7 bases align to TRBD2. The CDR3 has 15 amino acids. The germline V gene encodes CDR1 KGHSH and CDR2 LQKENI. V shed 0 bases and J 0 bases; nucleotides not matched to a gene: 2. The full variable domain, its missing parts supplied by reference TRBV18 and TRBJ2-7, is NAGVMQNPRHLVRRRGQEARLRCSPMKGHSHVYWYRQLPEEGLKFMVYLQKENIIDESGMPKERFSAEFPKEGPSILRIQQVVRGDSAAYFCASSPPGGGSYEQYFGPGTRLTVT.